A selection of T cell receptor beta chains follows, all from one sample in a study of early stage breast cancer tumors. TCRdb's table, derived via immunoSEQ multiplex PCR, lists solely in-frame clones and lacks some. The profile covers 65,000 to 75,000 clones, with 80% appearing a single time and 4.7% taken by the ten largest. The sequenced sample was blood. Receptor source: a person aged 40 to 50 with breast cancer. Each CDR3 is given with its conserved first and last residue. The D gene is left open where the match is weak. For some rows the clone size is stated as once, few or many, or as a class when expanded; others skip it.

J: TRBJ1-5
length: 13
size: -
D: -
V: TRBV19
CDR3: CASSTITDQPQHF
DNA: TGTGCCAGTAGTACGATAACAGATCAGCCCCAGCATTTT

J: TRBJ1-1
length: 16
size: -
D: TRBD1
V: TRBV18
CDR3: CASSPPGQGADTEAFF
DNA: TGTGCCAGCTCACCACCGGGACAGGGGGCCGACACTGAAGCTTTCTTT

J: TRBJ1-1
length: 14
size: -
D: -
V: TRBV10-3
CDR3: CAISDLGLGTEAFF
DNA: TGTGCCATCAGTGACCTTGGTTTGGGTACTGAAGCTTTCTTT

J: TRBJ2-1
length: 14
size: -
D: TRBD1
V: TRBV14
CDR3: CASSPGQGMVEQFF
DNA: TGTGCCAGCAGCCCGGGACAGGGGATGGTTGAGCAGTTCTTC

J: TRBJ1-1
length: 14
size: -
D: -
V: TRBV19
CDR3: CASSIPEDYTEAFF
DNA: TGTGCCAGTAGTATCCCCGAAGATTACACTGAAGCTTTCTTT

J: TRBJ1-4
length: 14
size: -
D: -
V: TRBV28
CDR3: CASSPEGGIEKLFF
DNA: TGTGCCAGCAGCCCCGAGGGGGGGATTGAAAAACTGTTTTTT

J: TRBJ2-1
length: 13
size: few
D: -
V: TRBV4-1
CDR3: CASSFRTHNEQFF
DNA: TGCGCCAGCAGCTTCCGGACACACAATGAGCAGTTCTTC

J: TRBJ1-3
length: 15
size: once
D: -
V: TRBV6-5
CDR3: CASSQDQVSGNTIYF
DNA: TGTGCCAGCAGCCAGGACCAGGTCTCTGGAAACACCATATATTTT

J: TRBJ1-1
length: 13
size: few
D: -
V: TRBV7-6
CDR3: CASGKGMNTEAFF
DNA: TGTGCCAGCGGCAAAGGGATGAACACTGAAGCTTTCTTT

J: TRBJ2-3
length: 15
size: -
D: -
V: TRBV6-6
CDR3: CASSSEPLSTDTQYF
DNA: TGTGCCAGCAGTTCAGAGCCTCTAAGCACAGATACGCAGTATTTT

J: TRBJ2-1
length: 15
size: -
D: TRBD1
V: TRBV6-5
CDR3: CASSSPGQGYNEQFF
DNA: TGTGCCAGCAGTTCTCCGGGACAGGGTTACAATGAGCAGTTCTTC

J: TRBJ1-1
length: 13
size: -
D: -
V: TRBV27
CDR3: CASSVQGYTEAFF
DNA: TGTGCCAGCAGTGTACAGGGATACACTGAAGCTTTCTTT

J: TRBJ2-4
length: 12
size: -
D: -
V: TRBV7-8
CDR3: CASSLGGRSTHF
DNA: TGTGCCAGCAGCTTAGGCGGCAGGAGTACGCACTTC

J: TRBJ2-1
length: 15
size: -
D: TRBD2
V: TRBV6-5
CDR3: CASRGFLAGYNEQFF
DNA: TGTGCCAGCAGGGGGTTCCTAGCGGGTTACAATGAGCAGTTCTTC

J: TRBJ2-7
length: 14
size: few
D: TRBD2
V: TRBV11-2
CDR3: CASSLGLTSTEQYF
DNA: TGTGCCAGCAGCTTAGGCTTGACTAGCACCGAGCAGTACTTC

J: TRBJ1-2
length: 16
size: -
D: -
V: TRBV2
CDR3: CASSEAVAVTLYGYTF
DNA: TGTGCCAGCAGTGAAGCAGTGGCAGTTACACTCTATGGCTACACCTTC

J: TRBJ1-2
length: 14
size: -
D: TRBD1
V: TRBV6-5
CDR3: CASSYGTGTYGYTF
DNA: TGTGCCAGCAGTTACGGGACAGGGACCTATGGCTACACCTTC

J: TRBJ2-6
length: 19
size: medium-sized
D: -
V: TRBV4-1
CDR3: CASSQDRYYLGTGANVLTF
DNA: TGCGCCAGCAGCCAAGATCGTTATTACCTGGGGACTGGGGCCAACGTCCTGACTTTC

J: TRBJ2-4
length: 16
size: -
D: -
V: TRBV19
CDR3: CASSSRNPLTKNIQYF
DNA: TGTGCCAGTAGTTCTCGAAACCCTCTAACCAAAAACATTCAGTACTTC

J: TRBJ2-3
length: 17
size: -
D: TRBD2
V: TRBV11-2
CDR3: CASSLGGLAGAADTQYF
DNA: TGTGCCAGCAGCTTAGGTGGACTAGCGGGAGCAGCAGATACGCAGTATTTT

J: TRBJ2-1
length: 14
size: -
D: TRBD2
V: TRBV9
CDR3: CASSVGDYYNEQFF
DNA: TGTGCCAGCAGCGTTGGGGACTACTACAATGAGCAGTTCTTC

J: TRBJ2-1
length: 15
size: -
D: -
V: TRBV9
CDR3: CASSVIGSGGNEQFF
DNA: TGTGCCAGCAGCGTAATCGGGAGTGGGGGCAATGAGCAGTTCTTC

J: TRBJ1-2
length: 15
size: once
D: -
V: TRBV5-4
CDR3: CASSLEQGRGNGYTF
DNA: TGTGCCAGCAGCTTGGAGCAGGGCCGAGGCAATGGCTACACCTTC

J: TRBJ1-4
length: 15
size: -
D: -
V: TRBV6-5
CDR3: CASSYSEPKNEKLFF
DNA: TGTGCCAGCAGTTACTCGGAACCGAAGAATGAAAAACTGTTTTTT

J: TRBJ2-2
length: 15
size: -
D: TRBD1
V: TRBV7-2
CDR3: CASRMTGGLTGELFF
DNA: TGTGCCAGCAGGATGACAGGGGGCTTAACCGGGGAGCTGTTTTTT

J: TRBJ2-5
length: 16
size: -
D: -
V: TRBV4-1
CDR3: CASSLDRAGTMETQYF
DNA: TGCGCCAGCAGCCTCGACAGGGCTGGGACTATGGAGACCCAGTACTTC

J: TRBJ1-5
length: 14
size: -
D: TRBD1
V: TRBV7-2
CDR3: CASSLGTGDQPQHF
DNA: TGTGCCAGCAGCTTAGGGACAGGGGACCAGCCCCAGCATTTT

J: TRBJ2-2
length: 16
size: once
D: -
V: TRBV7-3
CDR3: CASSFNSGADTGELFF
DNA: TGTGCCAGCAGCTTTAATTCAGGGGCGGACACCGGGGAGCTGTTTTTT

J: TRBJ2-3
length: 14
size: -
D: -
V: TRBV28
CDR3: CASKTGAMTDTQYF
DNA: TGTGCCAGCAAAACGGGAGCCATGACAGATACGCAGTATTTT

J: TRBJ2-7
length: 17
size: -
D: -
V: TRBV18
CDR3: CASSPFRDREISYEQYF
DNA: TGTGCCAGCTCACCATTCAGAGACCGGGAGATTTCGTACGAGCAGTACTTC

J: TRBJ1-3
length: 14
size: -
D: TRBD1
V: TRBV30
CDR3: CAWSEDRSGNTIYF
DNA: TGTGCCTGGAGTGAGGACAGGTCCGGAAACACCATATATTTT

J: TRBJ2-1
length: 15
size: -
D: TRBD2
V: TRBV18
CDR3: CASSRREGSDNEQFF
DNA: TGTGCCAGCTCACGTAGGGAGGGCTCCGACAATGAGCAGTTCTTC

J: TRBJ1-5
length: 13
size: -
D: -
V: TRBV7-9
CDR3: CASSLKQNQPQHF
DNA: TGTGCCAGCAGCTTAAAACAGAATCAGCCCCAGCATTTT

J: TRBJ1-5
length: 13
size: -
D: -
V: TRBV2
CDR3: CASSERRNQPQHF
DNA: TGTGCCAGCAGTGAAAGACGGAATCAGCCCCAGCATTTT

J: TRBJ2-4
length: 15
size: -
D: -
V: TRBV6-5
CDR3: CASSYSVGAKNIQYF
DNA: TGTGCCAGCAGTTACTCGGTCGGGGCCAAAAACATTCAGTACTTC

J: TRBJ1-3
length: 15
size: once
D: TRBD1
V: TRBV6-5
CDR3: CASSWTGRSGNTIYF
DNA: TGTGCCAGCAGTTGGACAGGCCGCTCTGGAAACACCATATATTTT

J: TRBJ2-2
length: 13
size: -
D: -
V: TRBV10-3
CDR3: CAINPQGTGELFF
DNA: TGTGCCATCAATCCTCAGGGCACCGGGGAGCTGTTTTTT

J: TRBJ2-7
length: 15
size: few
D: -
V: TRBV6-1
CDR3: CASLLYRELTYEQYF
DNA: TGTGCCAGCCTCCTCTATCGGGAGCTAACCTACGAGCAGTACTTC

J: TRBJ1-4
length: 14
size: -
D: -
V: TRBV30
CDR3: CAWSVLASSEKLFF
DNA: TGTGCCTGGAGTGTACTGGCAAGTTCAGAAAAACTGTTTTTT

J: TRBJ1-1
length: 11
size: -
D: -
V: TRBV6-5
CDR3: CARRRGTEAFF
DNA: TGTGCCAGAAGGAGGGGAACTGAAGCTTTCTTT

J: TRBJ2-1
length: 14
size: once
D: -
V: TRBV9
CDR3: CASSVDGGLNEQFF
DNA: TGTGCCAGCAGCGTAGATGGGGGGTTGAATGAGCAGTTCTTC

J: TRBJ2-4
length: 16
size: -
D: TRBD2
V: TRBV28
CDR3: CASSLGGTSGINIQYF
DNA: TGTGCCAGCAGTTTAGGGGGGACTAGCGGGATAAACATTCAGTACTTC

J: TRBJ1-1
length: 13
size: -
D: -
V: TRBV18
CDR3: CASSPSDTLEAFF
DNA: TGTGCCAGCTCACCATCGGACACGCTGGAAGCTTTCTTT

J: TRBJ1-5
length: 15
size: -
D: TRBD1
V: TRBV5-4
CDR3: CASSLETGDGQPQHF
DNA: TGTGCCAGCAGCTTGGAGACAGGGGATGGTCAGCCCCAGCATTTT

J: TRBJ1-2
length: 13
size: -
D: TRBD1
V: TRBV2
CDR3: CASSKQGNYGYTF
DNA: TGTGCCAGCAGCAAACAGGGGAACTATGGCTACACCTTC

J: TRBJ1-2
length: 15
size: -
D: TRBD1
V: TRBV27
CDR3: CASMTGGAGDYGYTF
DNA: TGTGCCAGCATGACAGGGGGCGCGGGTGACTATGGCTACACCTTC

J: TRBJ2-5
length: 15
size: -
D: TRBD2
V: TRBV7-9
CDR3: CASSLRAAGGETQYF
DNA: TGTGCCAGCAGCTTGAGGGCGGCGGGGGGAGAGACCCAGTACTTC

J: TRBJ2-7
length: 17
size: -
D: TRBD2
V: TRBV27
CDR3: CASTPPGTSGGFYEQYF
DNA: TGTGCCAGCACTCCCCCGGGGACTAGCGGGGGATTCTACGAGCAGTACTTC

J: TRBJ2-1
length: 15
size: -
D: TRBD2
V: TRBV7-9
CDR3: CASSFRRGAYNEQFF
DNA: TGTGCCAGCAGCTTCAGGCGGGGGGCCTACAATGAGCAGTTCTTC

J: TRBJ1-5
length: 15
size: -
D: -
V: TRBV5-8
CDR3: CASSTGHREGTPQHF
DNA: TGTGCCAGCAGCACCGGACACCGGGAGGGAACGCCCCAGCATTTT

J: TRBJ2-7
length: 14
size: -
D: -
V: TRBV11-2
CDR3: CASSWGSGSYEQYF
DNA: TGTGCCAGCAGCTGGGGATCAGGCTCCTACGAGCAGTACTTC

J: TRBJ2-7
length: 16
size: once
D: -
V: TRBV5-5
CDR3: CASSLNTRTGGREQYF
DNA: TGTGCCAGCAGCTTGAATACTCGGACGGGCGGTCGCGAGCAGTACTTC

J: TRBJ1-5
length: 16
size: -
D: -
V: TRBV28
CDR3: CASSLPGGLSAQPQHF
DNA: TGTGCCAGCAGTTTACCGGGCGGCTTATCAGCTCAGCCCCAGCATTTT

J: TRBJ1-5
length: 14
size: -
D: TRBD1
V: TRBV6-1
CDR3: CASSTGTGIQPQHF
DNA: TGTGCCAGCAGTACGGGGACAGGGATTCAGCCCCAGCATTTT

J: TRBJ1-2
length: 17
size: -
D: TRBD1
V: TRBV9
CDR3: CASSSRHRTGANYGYTF
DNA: TGTGCCAGCAGCTCACGACATAGGACAGGGGCTAACTATGGCTACACCTTC

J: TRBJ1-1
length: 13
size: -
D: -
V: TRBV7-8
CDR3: CASSWTRDTEAFF
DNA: TGTGCCAGCAGCTGGACCCGGGACACTGAAGCTTTCTTT

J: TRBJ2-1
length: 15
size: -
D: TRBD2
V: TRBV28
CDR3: CASSLGTSGRDEQFF
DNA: TGTGCCAGCAGTTTAGGGACTAGCGGACGGGATGAGCAGTTCTTC

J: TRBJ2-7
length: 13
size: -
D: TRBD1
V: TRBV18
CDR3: CASSPGTGDEQYF
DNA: TGTGCCAGCTCACCCGGGACAGGGGACGAGCAGTACTTC

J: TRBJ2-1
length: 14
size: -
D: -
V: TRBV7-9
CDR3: CASSLEEHYNEQFF
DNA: TGTGCCAGCAGCTTAGAGGAGCACTACAATGAGCAGTTCTTC

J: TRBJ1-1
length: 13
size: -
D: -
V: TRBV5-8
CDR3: CASSPWGGTEAFF
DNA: TGTGCCAGCAGTCCTTGGGGGGGTACTGAAGCTTTCTTT